These T cell receptor beta chains were read from a single sample in a study of Ad26.COV2.S vaccination and SARS-CoV-2 variants. Sequencing was performed with immunoSEQ multiplex PCR; in TCRdb, only in-frame clones are kept and a portion is missing. Of some 370,000 clones listed, about 80% were seen once; the top ten hold approximately 7%. Source: peripheral blood, taken in a trial of Ad26.COV2.S vaccine versus placebo. Receptor source: a person between 18 and 65 years old who received the Ad26.COV2.S COVID-19 vaccine or a placebo. Both conserved end residues are part of each CDR3. D genes are given only for firm matches. Size is stated for part of the rows, as once, few or many counts, or as a class when the clone is expanded.

J gene: TRBJ2-7; V gene: TRBV28; clone size: once; D gene: .; CDR3 DNA: TGTGCCAGCAGGACGTTGGAGGAGCAGTACTTC; CDR3 protein: CASRTLEEQYF
J gene: TRBJ1-2; V gene: TRBV5-6; clone size: .; D gene: .; CDR3 DNA: TGTGCCAGCAGCCTCCAGATGTTAGACTATGGCTACACCTTC; CDR3 protein: CASSLQMLDYGYTF
J gene: TRBJ2-1; V gene: TRBV4-1; clone size: .; D gene: .; CDR3 DNA: TGCGCCAGCAGCCAAGACGGGGGCCACCCCCAGCAGTTCTTC; CDR3 protein: CASSQDGGHPQQFF
J gene: TRBJ2-3; V gene: TRBV20-1; clone size: .; D gene: TRBD2; CDR3 DNA: TGCAGTGCTCGTGAGCGGGAGTGGGGAGATACGCAGTATTTT; CDR3 protein: CSAREREWGDTQYF
J gene: TRBJ2-1; V gene: TRBV11-2; clone size: .; D gene: .; CDR3 DNA: TGTGCCAGCAGCCTACCCCTGGGAAAGTGGGGGTTAAACAATGAGCAGTTCTTC; CDR3 protein: CASSLPLGKWGLNNEQFF
J gene: TRBJ2-7; V gene: TRBV5-1; clone size: once; D gene: .; CDR3 DNA: TGCGCCAGCAGCTTGGAGCCAGCGGCGAGCTCCTACGAGCAGTACTTC; CDR3 protein: CASSLEPAASSYEQYF
J gene: TRBJ1-1; V gene: TRBV6-1; clone size: .; D gene: .; CDR3 DNA: TGTGCCAGCAGTGAAGCGCTTCGGCAGGGGAACACTGAAGCTTTCTTT; CDR3 protein: CASSEALRQGNTEAFF
J gene: TRBJ2-2; V gene: TRBV4-2; clone size: .; D gene: TRBD2; CDR3 DNA: TGTGCCAGCAGCCAAGAATATGGACTAGCGGGGGACCCGACCGGGGAGCTGTTTTTT; CDR3 protein: CASSQEYGLAGDPTGELFF
J gene: TRBJ2-7; V gene: TRBV5-1; clone size: .; D gene: .; CDR3 DNA: TGCGCCAGCAGTCCCGGGCTCCGTACATCCTACGAGCAGTACTTC; CDR3 protein: CASSPGLRTSYEQYF
J gene: TRBJ2-7; V gene: TRBV19; clone size: .; D gene: .; CDR3 DNA: TGTGCCAGTAGTATTCAGGGCGGCCCTACGAACGAGCAGTACTTC; CDR3 protein: CASSIQGGPTNEQYF
J gene: TRBJ1-1; V gene: TRBV3-1/TRBV3-2; clone size: .; D gene: TRBD1; CDR3 DNA: TGTGCCAGCAGCTCTCTCGGACAGGGACACACTGAAGCTTTCTTT; CDR3 protein: CASSSLGQGHTEAFF
J gene: TRBJ1-5; V gene: TRBV19; clone size: .; D gene: .; CDR3 DNA: TGTGCCTCCAAATTTGGCGGATATAGCAATCAGCCCCAGCATTTT; CDR3 protein: CASKFGGYSNQPQHF
J gene: TRBJ1-1; V gene: TRBV18; clone size: .; D gene: TRBD1; CDR3 DNA: TGTGCCAGCTCACGACAGGACAGGGATGCTTTCTTT; CDR3 protein: CASSRQDRDAFF
J gene: TRBJ2-7; V gene: TRBV6-4; clone size: .; D gene: TRBD2; CDR3 DNA: TGTGCCAGCAGAGCACTAGCGGGAGGGGGAGAGCAGTACTTC; CDR3 protein: CASRALAGGGEQYF
J gene: TRBJ1-2; V gene: TRBV18; clone size: once; D gene: TRBD1; CDR3 DNA: TGTGCCAGCTCAACGACAGGGGCCTATGGCTACACCTTC; CDR3 protein: CASSTTGAYGYTF
J gene: TRBJ1-4; V gene: TRBV5-4; clone size: .; D gene: TRBD1; CDR3 DNA: TGTGCCAGCAGCCCTACTGGAGGACAGGGGGGAGAAAAACTGTTTTTT; CDR3 protein: CASSPTGGQGGEKLFF
J gene: TRBJ2-7; V gene: TRBV29-1; clone size: .; D gene: .; CDR3 DNA: TGCAGCGTTGAATTAGTCAGCTCCTACGAGCAGTACTTC; CDR3 protein: CSVELVSSYEQYF
J gene: TRBJ1-5; V gene: TRBV30; clone size: .; D gene: .; CDR3 DNA: TGTGCCTGGAGTGTCCCCATCGGGAGCAATCAGCCCCAGCATTTT; CDR3 protein: CAWSVPIGSNQPQHF
J gene: TRBJ2-1; V gene: TRBV5-1; clone size: few; D gene: .; CDR3 DNA: TGCGCCAGCAGCTCCTACCTGGGCAGGGTAGGAGAGCAGTTCTTC; CDR3 protein: CASSSYLGRVGEQFF
J gene: TRBJ2-1; V gene: TRBV24-1; clone size: once; D gene: .; CDR3 DNA: TGTGCCACCAGTGATTACGCGAATTCCGGGCCCAGAGGAAATGAGCAGTTCTTC; CDR3 protein: CATSDYANSGPRGNEQFF
J gene: TRBJ2-3; V gene: TRBV4-3; clone size: .; D gene: TRBD2; CDR3 DNA: TGCGCCAGCAGCCAAGATCCGGGACTAGCGACAGATACGCAGTATTTT; CDR3 protein: CASSQDPGLATDTQYF
J gene: TRBJ2-1; V gene: TRBV24-1; clone size: once; D gene: TRBD2; CDR3 DNA: TGTGCCACCAGCACGAGGGGCTCATTAGCGGGTGAGCAGTTCTTC; CDR3 protein: CATSTRGSLAGEQFF
J gene: TRBJ1-1; V gene: TRBV12-3/TRBV12-4; clone size: .; D gene: .; CDR3 DNA: TGTGCCAGCAGTTTATTGCCGAACACTGAAGCTTTCTTT; CDR3 protein: CASSLLPNTEAFF
J gene: TRBJ1-2; V gene: TRBV5-6; clone size: few; D gene: TRBD1; CDR3 DNA: TGTGCCAGCAGCTTGAGGCCAGGGGGAAGCTATGGCTACACCTTC; CDR3 protein: CASSLRPGGSYGYTF
J gene: TRBJ2-7; V gene: TRBV4-3; clone size: .; D gene: TRBD2; CDR3 DNA: TGCGCCAGCAGCCCCTATTGGCGGGGGGCGAGCTCCTACGAGCAGTACTTC; CDR3 protein: CASSPYWRGASSYEQYF
J gene: TRBJ1-2; V gene: TRBV5-4; clone size: .; D gene: TRBD1; CDR3 DNA: TGTGCCAGCAGCTTGGGGACAGGTTTGAACCGGAACGCTGGCTACACCTTC; CDR3 protein: CASSLGTGLNRNAGYTF
J gene: TRBJ1-5; V gene: TRBV5-6; clone size: .; D gene: .; CDR3 DNA: TGTGCCAGCACCGTAACGGGGCAGGGCGGACAGCCCCAGCATTTT; CDR3 protein: CASTVTGQGGQPQHF
J gene: TRBJ1-2; V gene: TRBV4-1; clone size: few; D gene: .; CDR3 DNA: TGCGCCAGCAGCCAAGAAGGGTTTGGCAGGCAAAACTATGGCTACACCTTC; CDR3 protein: CASSQEGFGRQNYGYTF
J gene: TRBJ2-3; V gene: TRBV2; clone size: .; D gene: .; CDR3 DNA: TGTGCCAGCAAAACCGCGGACGGAGGTACGCAGTATTTT; CDR3 protein: CASKTADGGTQYF
J gene: TRBJ2-1; V gene: TRBV29-1; clone size: once; D gene: TRBD2; CDR3 DNA: TGCAGCGTTGAATGGGGGGGCAATGAGCAGTTCTTC; CDR3 protein: CSVEWGGNEQFF
J gene: TRBJ2-2; V gene: TRBV7-9; clone size: .; D gene: .; CDR3 DNA: TGTGCCATCCCCCGGCCGGGGCCCGGGGAGCTGTTTTTT; CDR3 protein: CAIPRPGPGELFF
J gene: TRBJ2-3; V gene: TRBV30; clone size: .; D gene: TRBD1; CDR3 DNA: TGTGCCTGGAGTGTTGGGACAGGGGGAGCAGATACGCAGTATTTT; CDR3 protein: CAWSVGTGGADTQYF
J gene: TRBJ2-3; V gene: TRBV4-1; clone size: .; D gene: .; CDR3 DNA: TGCGCCAGCAGCCAGGCTGTAGGGGTAGTGGGCACAGATACGCAGTATTTT; CDR3 protein: CASSQAVGVVGTDTQYF
J gene: TRBJ1-2; V gene: TRBV29-1; clone size: .; D gene: .; CDR3 DNA: TGCAGCGCTTGGAGAGCTAACTATGGCTACACCTTC; CDR3 protein: CSAWRANYGYTF
J gene: TRBJ1-2; V gene: TRBV20-1; clone size: .; D gene: .; CDR3 DNA: TGCAGTGCATTCGGGTATGGCTACACCTTC; CDR3 protein: CSAFGYGYTF
J gene: TRBJ2-7; V gene: TRBV19; clone size: .; D gene: .; CDR3 DNA: TGTGCCAGTTCCCGCGGACTGGTTTACGAGCAGTACTTC; CDR3 protein: CASSRGLVYEQYF
J gene: TRBJ1-1; V gene: TRBV18; clone size: .; D gene: .; CDR3 DNA: TGTGCCAGCTCACCAGGTCGAACTGAAGCTTTCTTT; CDR3 protein: CASSPGRTEAFF
J gene: TRBJ1-5; V gene: TRBV7-9; clone size: once; D gene: TRBD1; CDR3 DNA: TGTGCCAGCAGCTTAGGGACAGGGGAGGCCAATCAGCCCCAGCATTTT; CDR3 protein: CASSLGTGEANQPQHF
J gene: TRBJ1-1; V gene: TRBV10-3; clone size: .; D gene: .; CDR3 DNA: TGTGCCATCGGAAAACACTATTCGAACACTGAAGCTTTCTTT; CDR3 protein: CAIGKHYSNTEAFF
J gene: TRBJ1-1; V gene: TRBV7-2; clone size: .; D gene: .; CDR3 DNA: TGTGCCAGCAGCTGGGCCCAGAACACTGAAGCTTTCTTT; CDR3 protein: CASSWAQNTEAFF
J gene: TRBJ1-3; V gene: TRBV4-3; clone size: many; D gene: .; CDR3 DNA: TGCGCCAGCAGCCAAACTCCTTTGACAGACTCTGGAAACACCATATATTTT; CDR3 protein: CASSQTPLTDSGNTIYF
J gene: TRBJ2-1; V gene: TRBV27; clone size: .; D gene: TRBD2; CDR3 DNA: TGTGCCAGCAGTTTCCTTGCAGCGGGAGGGATCGATGAGCAGTTCTTC; CDR3 protein: CASSFLAAGGIDEQFF
J gene: TRBJ2-1; V gene: TRBV3-1/TRBV3-2; clone size: .; D gene: .; CDR3 DNA: TGTGCCAGCAGCCAATCTAGGAGGAATGAGCAGTTCTTC; CDR3 protein: CASSQSRRNEQFF
J gene: TRBJ2-1; V gene: TRBV7-9; clone size: .; D gene: .; CDR3 DNA: TGTGCCAGCAGCAGCACAGGGATCTACAATGAGCAGTTCTTC; CDR3 protein: CASSSTGIYNEQFF
J gene: TRBJ1-2; V gene: TRBV29-1; clone size: .; D gene: .; CDR3 DNA: TGCAGCGTTGAAGTGGGGTACCGCTATGGGGGCTACACCTTC; CDR3 protein: CSVEVGYRYGGYTF
J gene: TRBJ2-4; V gene: TRBV4-3; clone size: .; D gene: TRBD2; CDR3 DNA: TGCGCCAGCAGCCACTGTTTGACTAGCGGGGAAGCCAAAAACATTCAGTACTTC; CDR3 protein: CASSHCLTSGEAKNIQYF
J gene: TRBJ2-3; V gene: TRBV7-3; clone size: .; D gene: TRBD2; CDR3 DNA: TGCGCCAGCAGCTCCTACCCGCCGGGGGGTGGGGACTGGGGTTTATCAGATACGCAGTATTTT; CDR3 protein: CASSSYPPGGGDWGLSDTQYF